The source of this T cell receptor beta chain is a study of blood T cells in healthy people across ages. Study outcomes and limitations: In long-lived donors, naive CD4+ cell counts and diversity exceeded those of aged donors. TCR beta diversity tracked closely with naive T cell percentage.

Combining a sample-barcoded 5' primer with a J-beta primer mix, a second PCR ran for about 7 to 11 cycles. TCRdb redid the calling of the 5' RACE reads with MiXCR, one entry per CDR3 protein. In the table there are over a million distinct CDR3 sequences, approximately 43% of which are singletons. This clonotype showed up just once. Its cognate antigen is unknown. Peripheral blood was drawn, roughly 10 milliliters per donor. The CDR3 contains 14 residues. J is TRBJ2-4 and V is TRBV21-1; TRBD1, the D gene given by the table, was not confirmed from the DNA. TRBV21-1 constitutes a pseudogene. Material for sequencing was blood. The source is a woman between 18 and 29 years old in good health. The CDR3 protein is CVSSKDRAKNIQYF. Written as DNA, the CDR3 is TGTGTCAGCAGCAAAGACAGGGCCAAAAACATTCAGTACTTC.